This T cell receptor (beta chain) comes out of a study of Tregs in tolerant kidney transplant recipients. Study-wide results and limits: Changing PCR primers prevented nucleotide comparison between some patients' samples. The small number of patients limits these findings pending further validation. No direct test of biological reproducibility was done here.

The CDR3 totals 16 residues. V was clipped by 5 bases and J by 5 bases, with 18 bases between them. CDR1 is KGHSH, CDR2 LQKENI, per germline. Sequencing used immunoSEQ multiplex PCR; TCRdb keeps in-frame clones, though not all of them. The sample lists approximately 60,000 clones; approximately 87% were seen once. Remarks on this clone: The antigen is not known.

Related graft donors supplied nonmyeloablative bone marrow transplants, and mixed chimerism was transient. This rearrangement joins TRBV18 to TRBJ2-2; TRBD2 is a possible D gene (6 bases). The specimen was CD4+ T cells from blood (PBMCs), collected 6 months after the transplant. This clonotype was obtained from a human patient who received a combined kidney and bone marrow transplant. Certain T cells may be donor cells from the graft. CDR3 DNA sequence: TGTGCCAGCTCAACGAAGACGGACGCGGGGACCGGGGAGCTGTTTTTT. Amino acids: CASSTKTDAGTGELFF.